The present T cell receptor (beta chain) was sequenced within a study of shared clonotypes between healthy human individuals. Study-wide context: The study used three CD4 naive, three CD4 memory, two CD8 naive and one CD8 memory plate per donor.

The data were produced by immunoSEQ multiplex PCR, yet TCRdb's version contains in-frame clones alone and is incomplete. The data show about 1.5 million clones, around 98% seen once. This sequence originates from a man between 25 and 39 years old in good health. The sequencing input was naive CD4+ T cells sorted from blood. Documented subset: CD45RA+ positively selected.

In nucleotides, the CDR3 is TGCAGCCTATCGGGTAGCCGGTACAATGAGCAGTTCTTC. Translation: CSLSGSRYNEQFF. The chain carries TRBV29-1 and TRBJ2-1; D gene uncertain. Trimming stripped 8 bases from V and 4 bases from J, with 15 bases between. Germline CDR1 SQVTM, CDR2 ANQGSEA. There are 13 residues in the CDR3.